This passage covers 18 T cell receptor beta chains from one sample sequenced in a study of blood T cell repertoires in COVID-19. The data were produced by immunoSEQ multiplex PCR, yet TCRdb's version contains in-frame clones alone and is incomplete. The sample records about 50,000 clones, 85% to 90% being singletons. The sample comprised peripheral blood. The receptors stem from a man aged 40-55 years with active COVID-19.

In its sample, this clone was seen once. V usage is TRBV5-1 and J usage is TRBJ1-5; TRBD1 is a possible D gene (5 bases). Germline CDR1 reads SGHRS; CDR2 reads YFSETQ. The V gene lost 1 base and the J gene lost 0 bases, with 11 bases spanning the gap. This CDR3 has 16 residues. CDR3 protein: CASSLNGGYSNQPQHF. The CDR3 coding sequence is TGCGCCAGCAGCTTGAACGGGGGGTATAGCAATCAGCCCCAGCATTTT.

The chain links TRBV11-2 to TRBJ2-3; 9 bases line up with TRBD1. Germline-derived CDR1 and CDR2 are SGHAT and FQNNGV. The CDR3 contains 16 residues. With 8 bases clipped from V and 3 bases from J, the junction kept 12 bases outside the gene matches. CDR3 in amino acids: CASATARDRVTDTQYF. As DNA, the CDR3 is TGTGCCAGCGCTACCGCCCGGGACAGGGTAACAGATACGCAGTATTTT.

V is TRBV28 and J is TRBJ2-2; no clear D. Trimming shortened V by 6 bases and J by 0 bases, and 8 bases separated the two germline ends. The CDR3 runs 14 residues. Germline loops: CDR1 MDHEN, CDR2 SYDVKM. CDR3 sequence reads: CASSVRSNTGELFF. DNA for the CDR3: TGTGCCAGCAGCGTTCGGTCGAACACCGGGGAGCTGTTTTTT.

This chain joins TRBV6-2 or TRBV6-3 and TRBJ2-7; 8 positions match TRBD1. With V trimmed by 1 base and J by 3 bases, 11 bases remained unmatched. The germline V gene has CDR1 MNHEY and CDR2 SVGEGT. The CDR3 has 17 amino acids. The CDR3 loop reads CASSYLSLGQGDYEQYF. For the CDR3, the DNA is TGTGCCAGCAGTTACTTATCGCTAGGACAGGGCGACTACGAGCAGTACTTC.

The chain combines TRBV28 with TRBJ2-7; D might be TRBD2 (6 bases). V lost 6 bases and J lost 0, with 18 bases in between. Germline CDR1 is MDHEN and CDR2 is SYDVKM. This CDR3 contains 16 residues. CDR3 amino acids: CASRNLMEGYSYEQYF. CDR3 bases: TGTGCCAGCAGAAACCTTATGGAGGGGTACTCCTACGAGCAGTACTTC.

The V call is TRBV11-3, the J call TRBJ2-3, with a weak D call TRBD2 (6 bases). Trimming left V 3 bases short and J 4 bases short, with 20 bases between. The CDR3 has 17 residues. Germline CDR1 reads SGHNT; CDR2 reads YENEEA. The CDR3 here is CASSFRGSGEVSDTQYF. CDR3 DNA: TGTGCCAGCAGCTTCCGAGGGTCGGGAGAGGTTTCAGATACGCAGTATTTT.

This chain links TRBV27 with TRBJ1-4; 9 bases are shared with TRBD1. CDR3 length: 15 amino acids. Trimming at V came to 2 bases and at J to 8 bases, leaving 6 bases not matched to a gene. Germline V lookup: CDR1 MNHEY, CDR2 SMNVEV (reference sequence). The CDR3 sequence is CASSLTGGWGEKLFF. The CDR3 DNA follows: TGTGCCAGCAGTTTAACAGGGGGCTGGGGCGAAAAACTGTTTTTT.

The chain has TRBV5-4 and TRBJ1-1; D gene ambiguous. The V end was cut by 8 bases, the J end by 4 bases, with 15 bases between. The V gene's germline CDR1 is SGHNT and CDR2 YYREEE (reference sequence). The CDR3 sequence is 13 residues long. The CDR3 coding sequence is TGTGCCAGTTATTCGGGAGGGCTCACTGAAGCTTTCTTT. Amino acid sequence: CASYSGGLTEAFF.

This clone turned up a few times. V is TRBV7-3 and J is TRBJ1-1, with a tentative D call TRBD1 (5 bases). There are 14 residues in the CDR3. The germline CDR1 and CDR2 sequences are SGHTA and FQGTGA. V was trimmed by 5 bases and J by 1 base, leaving 11 bases between them. CDR3 bases: TGTGCCAGCAGCCCCGGACACTCGAACACTGAAGCTTTCTTT. It translates to CASSPGHSNTEAFF.

The rearrangement joins TRBV6-1 to TRBJ2-7, with 10 positions matching TRBD2. Germline CDR1 and CDR2: MNHNS and SASEGT. The CDR3 has 16 residues. With 0 bases clipped from V and 4 bases from J, the junction kept 6 bases outside the gene matches. CDR3 sequence: CASSEARASGRYEQYF. The CDR3 region has the DNA TGTGCCAGCAGTGAAGCTCGGGCTAGCGGGAGATACGAGCAGTACTTC.

The J gene is TRBJ2-3, the V gene TRBV5-4; weak D call: TRBD1 (6 bases). CDR3 length equals 17 residues. Germline lookup yields CDR1 SGHNT and CDR2 YYREEE (reference sequence). V was pared by 4 bases and J by 0 bases, with 18 bases between. The CDR3 DNA reads TGTGCCAGCAGCCCACCACTGGGGGCGATGAGCACAGATACGCAGTATTTT. This gives the protein CASSPPLGAMSTDTQYF. Using reference TRBV5-4 and TRBJ2-3 for the parts outside the CDR3, the full variable domain is ETGVTQSPTHLIKTRGQQVTLRCSSQSGHNTVSWYQQALGQGPQFIFQYYREEENGRGNFPPRFSGLQFPNYSSELNVNALELDDSALYLCASSPPLGAMSTDTQYFGPGTRLTVL.

The V call is TRBV7-9, the J call TRBJ1-4; tentative D call: TRBD1 (6 bases). V was trimmed by 5 bases and J by 8 bases, leaving 18 bases between them. This CDR3 region has 15 residues. Germline lookup yields CDR1 SEHNR and CDR2 FQNEAQ (reference sequence). This chain's CDR3 is CASSHYRERTEKLFF. The CDR3 region has the DNA TGTGCCAGCAGCCATTACAGGGAGAGGACCGAAAAACTGTTTTTT. The full variable domain, with the rest looked up from reference TRBV7-9 and TRBJ1-4, is DTGVSQNPRHKITKRGQNVTFRCDPISEHNRLYWYRQTLGQGPEFLTYFQNEAQLEKSRLLSDRFSAERPKGSFSTLEIQRTEQGDSAMYLCASSHYRERTEKLFFGSGTQLSVL.

The chain links TRBV21-1 to TRBJ1-2; the DNA was not used to check the table's D call, TRBD1. TRBV21-1 is reported as a pseudogene. The CDR3 has 15 residues. The CDR3: CASSTGTGPNYGYTF. The CDR3 region has the DNA TGTGCCAGCAGCACCGGGACAGGACCTAACTATGGCTACACCTTC.

This clone has just one count. J is TRBJ2-7 and V is TRBV28; possibly TRBD2 for D (6 bases). Germline V gene sequence: CDR1 MDHEN, CDR2 SYDVKM. The length of the CDR3 is 12 residues. V was clipped by 1 base and J by 7 bases, with 8 bases between them. The CDR3 protein is CASSLYGGEQYF. In DNA form, the CDR3 reads TGTGCCAGCAGTTTATATGGGGGGGAGCAGTACTTC. Supplemented by reference TRBV28 and TRBJ2-7, the full variable domain reads DVKVTQSSRYLVKRTGEKVFLECVQDMDHENMFWYRQDPGLGLRLIYFSYDVKMKEKGDIPEGYSVSREKKERFSLILESASTNQTSMYLCASSLYGGEQYFGPGTRLTVT.

The CDR3 reads CASSHRGPNYGYTF. The CDR3 nucleotides are TGTGCCAGCAGCCACAGGGGACCTAACTATGGCTACACCTTC. The rearrangement joins TRBV5-6 to TRBJ1-2, with TRBD1 identical over 7 bases. Germline V gene lookup returns CDR1 SGHDT and CDR2 YYEEEE. The CDR3 has 14 residues. Trimming at V came to 4 bases and at J to 0 bases, leaving 3 bases not matched to a gene.

The chain couples TRBV20-1 to TRBJ1-2; D is perhaps TRBD1 (5 bases). Germline V gene sequence: CDR1 DFQATT, CDR2 SNEGSKA (reference sequence). The CDR3 sequence is 12 residues long. Trimming took off 3 bases at V and 8 bases at J, with 13 bases between the two ends. The CDR3 reads CSASAGFGGYTF. The CDR3 region has the DNA TGCAGTGCTAGTGCAGGGTTCGGCGGCTACACCTTC.

This clone occurred once. The V call is TRBV7-8, the J call TRBJ2-7, with 12 bases aligning to TRBD1. Germline CDR1 SGHVS, CDR2 FQNEAQ. V dropped 5 bases and J dropped 5; count of bases not matched to a gene: 7. This CDR3 is built from 15 residues. The CDR3 DNA sequence: TGTGCCAGCAGCCCCACCGGGACAGGGGGCAACGAGCAGTACTTC. It specifies CASSPTGTGGNEQYF.

This rearrangement joins TRBV2 to TRBJ2-1, with D possibly matching TRBD2 (6 bases). V was pared by 3 bases and J by 0 bases, with 18 bases between. The V gene's germline CDR1 is SNHLY and CDR2 FYNNEI. The CDR3 consists of 18 residues. The CDR3 DNA follows: TGTGCCAGCAGTGATCTTCCCCGGGAGACCCTCTCCTACAATGAGCAGTTCTTC. Its translation is CASSDLPRETLSYNEQFF.